In its sample, the clone carrying this TCR beta chain was seen many times. TCRdb analysed the 5' RACE reads with MiXCR anew, one entry per CDR3 protein. The sample has approximately 51,000 distinct CDR3 sequences, 3% to 3.5% seen once. This CDR3 contains 16 residues. In germline, CDR1 is SEHNR, CDR2 FQNEAQ (reference sequence). J was trimmed by 5 bases and V by 0 bases; bases with no gene match: 8. These data originate in a study of neurological immune-mediated disorders. The sequence derives from a man in his forties with multiple sclerosis. Material: PBMCs. This sequence joins TRBV7-9 and TRBJ2-7; 9 bases agree with TRBD1. The CDR3: CASSLAFTGGQNEQYF. The CDR3 nucleotides read TGTGCCAGCAGCTTAGCGTTCACAGGGGGCCAGAACGAGCAGTACTTC. Supplemented by reference TRBV7-9 and TRBJ2-7, the full variable domain reads DTGVSQNPRHKITKRGQNVTFRCDPISEHNRLYWYRQTLGQGPEFLTYFQNEAQLEKSRLLSDRFSAERPKGSFSTLEIQRTEQGDSAMYLCASSLAFTGGQNEQYFGPGTRLTVT.